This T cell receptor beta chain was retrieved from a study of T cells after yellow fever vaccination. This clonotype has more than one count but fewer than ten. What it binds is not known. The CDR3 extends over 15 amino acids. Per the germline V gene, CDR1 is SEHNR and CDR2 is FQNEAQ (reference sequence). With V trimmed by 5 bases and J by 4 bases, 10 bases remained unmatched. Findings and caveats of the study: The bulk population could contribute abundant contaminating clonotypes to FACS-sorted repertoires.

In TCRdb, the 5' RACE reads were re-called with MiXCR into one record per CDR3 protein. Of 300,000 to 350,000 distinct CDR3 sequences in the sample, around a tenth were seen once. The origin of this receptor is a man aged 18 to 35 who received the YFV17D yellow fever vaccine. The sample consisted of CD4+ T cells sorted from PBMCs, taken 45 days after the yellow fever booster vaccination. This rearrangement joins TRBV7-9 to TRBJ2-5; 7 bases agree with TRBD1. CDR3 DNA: TGTGCCAGCAGCACCTTGGGACAGCCAACAGAGACCCAGTACTTC. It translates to CASSTLGQPTETQYF.